The rows below give T cell receptor beta chains drawn from one sample of a study of vaccination and CD4 T cells after COVID-19. In TCRdb, the PCR reads were re-called with MiXCR into one record per CDR3 protein. The sample has 14,000 to 15,000 distinct CDR3 sequences; 48% are singletons. The antigens these receptors bind are not known. The specimen was CD4+ T cells from blood, cultured in vitro. All receptors derive from a human donor who had recovered from COVID-19. CDR3s include the opening cysteine and the closing phenylalanine or tryptophan. The D gene is left open where the match is weak. Not every row has a clone size; where given, it reads once, few, many or a size class.

v_gene: TRBV6-2/TRBV6-3; abundance: .; j_gene: TRBJ1-2; d_gene: .; CDR3aa: CASSYSTAYGYTF; CDR3nt: TGTGCCAGCAGTTACTCGACAGCCTATGGCTACACCTTC
v_gene: TRBV2; abundance: .; j_gene: TRBJ2-1; d_gene: TRBD1; CDR3aa: CASRGQGAEQFF; CDR3nt: TGTGCCAGCAGGGGACAGGGGGCTGAGCAGTTCTTC
v_gene: TRBV7-2; abundance: .; j_gene: TRBJ2-1; d_gene: .; CDR3aa: CASSSPSRAGQFF; CDR3nt: TGTGCCAGCAGCTCCCCGTCTAGAGCGGGGCAGTTCTTC
v_gene: TRBV5-4; abundance: .; j_gene: TRBJ2-7; d_gene: .; CDR3aa: CASSLAGITHEQYF; CDR3nt: TGTGCCAGCAGCTTGGCAGGGATCACCCACGAGCAGTACTTC
v_gene: TRBV11-3; abundance: .; j_gene: TRBJ2-1; d_gene: .; CDR3aa: CASSRDPGGWNEQFF; CDR3nt: TGTGCCAGCAGTAGAGACCCCGGAGGGTGGAATGAGCAGTTCTTC
v_gene: TRBV6-2/TRBV6-3; abundance: few; j_gene: TRBJ1-1; d_gene: .; CDR3aa: CASREGRLNTEAFF; CDR3nt: TGTGCCAGCAGAGAGGGACGGTTGAACACTGAAGCTTTCTTT
v_gene: TRBV9; abundance: .; j_gene: TRBJ2-6; d_gene: .; CDR3aa: CASSALGSGASGANVLTF; CDR3nt: TGTGCCAGCAGCGCTCTTGGTAGCGGAGCCTCTGGGGCCAACGTCCTGACTTTC
v_gene: TRBV5-1; abundance: .; j_gene: TRBJ1-1; d_gene: .; CDR3aa: CASSLTVTTEAFF; CDR3nt: TGCGCCAGCAGCTTGACAGTAACCACTGAAGCTTTCTTT
v_gene: TRBV4-2; abundance: .; j_gene: TRBJ1-1; d_gene: TRBD1; CDR3aa: CASSQGSTGGLNTEAFF; CDR3nt: TGTGCCAGCAGCCAAGGATCGACAGGGGGCTTGAACACTGAAGCTTTCTTT
v_gene: TRBV30; abundance: .; j_gene: TRBJ1-2; d_gene: .; CDR3aa: CAWRGLGSGGYTF; CDR3nt: TGTGCCTGGAGGGGCCTGGGGTCAGGAGGCTACACCTTC
v_gene: TRBV12-3/TRBV12-4; abundance: few; j_gene: TRBJ1-2; d_gene: .; CDR3aa: CASSFGRGGSNYGYTF; CDR3nt: TGTGCCAGCAGTTTTGGCAGGGGAGGATCCAACTATGGCTACACCTTC
v_gene: TRBV7-2; abundance: few; j_gene: TRBJ1-5; d_gene: TRBD1; CDR3aa: CASSPEVLTGGHQPQHF; CDR3nt: TGTGCCAGCAGCCCGGAGGTGCTGACAGGGGGCCATCAGCCCCAGCATTTT
v_gene: TRBV15; abundance: .; j_gene: TRBJ2-7; d_gene: .; CDR3aa: CATAEGRNYEQYF; CDR3nt: TGTGCTACGGCGGAAGGTAGGAACTACGAGCAGTACTTC